This TCR beta chain stems from a study of identical twins. TCRdb reprocessed the 5' RACE reads via MiXCR and lists one record per CDR3 protein. The sample records under 250,000 distinct CDR3 sequences, roughly 9.4% being singletons. This clonotype was seen ten or more times. This receptor was taken from a young woman in good health. The specimen sequenced was memory (CD45RO+) T cells sorted from blood.

This CDR3 is CASSLGDFPKAFF. CDR3 nucleotides: TGCGCCAGCAGCTTGGGAGACTTCCCTAAAGCTTTCTTT. This chain joins TRBV5-1 and TRBJ1-1; D remains unclear. The CDR3 totals 13 residues. Germline V CDR1 and CDR2: SGHRS, YFSETQ. V gave up 0 bases and J gave up 9 bases, with 12 bases separating them.